These 6 T cell receptor beta chains were all obtained from the same sample, sequenced in a study of shared clonotypes between healthy human individuals. Produced via immunoSEQ multiplex PCR; TCRdb's table is partial and in-frame only. The table shows approximately 2,000,000 clones, with about 90% occurring only once. The specimen sequenced was naive CD4+ T cells from PBMCs. Subset specified: CD45RA+ positively selected. All receptors come from a young man in good health. Some clones in this sample may be carry-over from other donors' samples.

The chain joins TRBV28 to TRBJ2-7; D is possibly TRBD1 or TRBD2 (6 bases each). The CDR3 is 15 amino acids. V was clipped by 5 bases and J by 0 bases, with 14 bases between them. CDR1 is MDHEN and CDR2 is SYDVKM in the germline V gene. The CDR3 loop reads CASSPLRGASYEQYF. The CDR3 nucleotides are TGTGCCAGCAGTCCGCTAAGGGGGGCCTCCTACGAGCAGTACTTC.

The sample holds one count of this clone. The V and J genes are TRBV27 and TRBJ1-1; no firm D call. Trimming left V 0 bases short and J 1 base short, with 12 bases between. Germline CDR1 and CDR2: MNHEY and SMNVEV (reference sequence). The CDR3 runs to 16 residues. The DNA of the CDR3 is TGTGCCAGCAGTTTATCCACAGTGGTTGGGAACACTGAAGCTTTCTTT. It is translated as CASSLSTVVGNTEAFF.

The chain links TRBV2 to TRBJ2-1; 7 bases align to TRBD2. CDR3 length equals 14 residues. Germline V gives CDR1 SNHLY, CDR2 FYNNEI. V dropped 2 bases and J dropped 9; count of bases not matched to a gene: 7. The CDR3 nucleotides read TGTGCCAGCAGTGAATATGGAGGCGGGGGTGAGCAGTTCTTC. This gives the protein CASSEYGGGGEQFF. Complete variable domain (other parts from reference TRBV2 and TRBJ2-1): EPEVTQTPSHQVTQMGQEVILRCVPISNHLYFYWYRQILGQKVEFLVSFYNNEISEKSEIFDDQFSVERPDGSNFTLKIRSTKLEDSAMYFCASSEYGGGGEQFFGPGTRLTVL.

The CDR3 DNA sequence: TGTGCCAGCGTTAGGGGTCAGGGATCCTACGAGCAGTACTTC. Translating gives CASVRGQGSYEQYF. The chain links TRBV5-6 to TRBJ2-7; a possible D gene is TRBD1 (5 bases). The V and J ends lost 7 bases and 1 base respectively, with 15 bases between them. CDR1 and CDR2 (germline): SGHDT, YYEEEE. The CDR3 runs 14 residues. The full variable domain, its missing parts supplied by reference TRBV5-6 and TRBJ2-7, is DAGVTQSPTHLIKTRGQQVTLRCSPKSGHDTVSWYQQALGQGPQFIFQYYEEEERQRGNFPDRFSGHQFPNYSSELNVNALLLGDSALYLCASVRGQGSYEQYFGPGTRLTVT.

The chain uses TRBV29-1 and TRBJ1-2; D perhaps matches TRBD1 (6 bases). CDR3 length equals 12 residues. Germline CDR1 and CDR2: SQVTM and ANQGSEA. The V end lost 0 bases, the J end lost 10 bases, and 12 bases lay between the germline ends. CDR3 coding DNA: TGCAGCGTTGAAGAGGACAGACCTTACTACACCTTC. It translates to CSVEEDRPYYTF.

CDR3 sequence (DNA): TGTGCCATCAGTGACGGGGCCGATTCCTACGAGCAGTACTTC. It is translated as CAISDGADSYEQYF. The genes are TRBV10-3 and TRBJ2-7; either TRBD1 or TRBD2 may fit D (5 bases each). Deletions cut 3 bases from V and 1 base from J, with 10 bases between. The CDR3 sequence is 14 residues long. Germline lookup yields CDR1 ENHRY and CDR2 SYGVKD.